This note documents a single T cell receptor beta chain sequence. Its cognate antigen is unknown. No infections or other immune events were documented during collection. The data belong to a study of identifying expanded T cells in peripheral blood. Points from the study as a whole: Technical replicates showed roughly 1.2 changed clones; roughly two weeks approximately 16; four weeks 19. Roughly two-week clone count variance significantly increased as total template count grew.

Sequencing was performed with immunoSEQ multiplex PCR; in TCRdb, only in-frame clones are kept and a portion is missing. The repertoire includes around 130,000 clones, approximately 86% of them detected once, and roughly 8% sits in the top ten. Sequencing input: blood. This TCR was recovered from a person aged 18-70 years in good health.

CDR3 in amino acids: CASSSSGGFNTGELFF. The CDR3 nucleotides read TGTGCCAGCTCATCCAGCGGGGGGTTCAACACCGGGGAGCTGTTTTTT. The chain uses TRBV18 and TRBJ2-2; 9 nucleotides agree with TRBD2. Trimming removed 5 bases from V and 2 bases from J; junction bases left unmatched: 6. Germline-derived CDR1 and CDR2 are KGHSH and LQKENI. The CDR3 runs to 16 residues.